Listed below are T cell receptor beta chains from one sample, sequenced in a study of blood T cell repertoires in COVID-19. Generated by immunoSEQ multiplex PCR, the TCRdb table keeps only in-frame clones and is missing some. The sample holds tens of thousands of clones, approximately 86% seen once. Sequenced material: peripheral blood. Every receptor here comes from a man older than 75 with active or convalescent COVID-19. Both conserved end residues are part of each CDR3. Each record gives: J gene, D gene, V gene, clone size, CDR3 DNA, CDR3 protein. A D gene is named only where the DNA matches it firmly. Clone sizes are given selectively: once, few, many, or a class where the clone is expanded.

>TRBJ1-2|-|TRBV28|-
TGTGCCAGCAGTTCCAGTTATGGCTACACCTTC
CASSSSYGYTF
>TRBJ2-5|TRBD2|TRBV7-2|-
TGTGCCAGCAGCCCCGGGGGGAGCGGGGGGGCCGGTGAGACCCAGTACTTC
CASSPGGSGGAGETQYF
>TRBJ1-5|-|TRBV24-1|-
TGTGCCACCAGCAACAGGGATTACCAGCCCCAGCATTTT
CATSNRDYQPQHF
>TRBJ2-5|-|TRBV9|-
TGTGCCAGCAGCGTAGCTAGCAGGAGTCAAGAGACCCAGTACTTC
CASSVASRSQETQYF
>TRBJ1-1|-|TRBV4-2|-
TGTGCCAGCAGCCAGGGCGGGGAAAACACTAAAGCTTTCTTT
CASSQGGENTKAFF
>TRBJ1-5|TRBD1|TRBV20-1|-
TGCAGTGCTAGTGGACAGGGGGCTGGACAGCCCCAGCATTTT
CSASGQGAGQPQHF
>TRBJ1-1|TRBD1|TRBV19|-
TGTGCCAGTAGTCCTTCTATGGGACAGACTTCTATGAACACTGAAGCTTTCTTT
CASSPSMGQTSMNTEAFF
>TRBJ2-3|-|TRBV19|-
TGTGCCAGTAGTCTCTCGACGGGTCGCACAGATACGCAGTATTTT
CASSLSTGRTDTQYF
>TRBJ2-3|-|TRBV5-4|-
TGTGCCAGCAGCTTAAGGGGCGTAGATACGCAGTATTTT
CASSLRGVDTQYF
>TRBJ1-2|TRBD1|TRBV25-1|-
TGTGCCAGCAGTGGTTCGACAGGGAGCTATGGCTACACCTTC
CASSGSTGSYGYTF
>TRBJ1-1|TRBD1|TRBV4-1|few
TGCGCCAGCAGCCAACCCGGGACAGAGAACACTGAAGCTTTCTTT
CASSQPGTENTEAFF
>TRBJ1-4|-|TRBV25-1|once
TGTGCCAGCAGTGATGAATTCGGGACAACTAATGAAAAACTGTTTTTT
CASSDEFGTTNEKLFF
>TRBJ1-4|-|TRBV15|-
TGTGCCACCAGCAGAAACCTCCGACAGGTTGGAGAAAAACTGTTTTTT
CATSRNLRQVGEKLFF
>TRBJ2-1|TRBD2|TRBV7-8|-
TGTGCCAGCAGCCCAGCGGGGGGAAGCTCCTACAATGAGCAGTTCTTC
CASSPAGGSSYNEQFF
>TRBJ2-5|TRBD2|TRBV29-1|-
TGCAGCGTTTCGACTAGCGGGGAGACCCAGTACTTC
CSVSTSGETQYF
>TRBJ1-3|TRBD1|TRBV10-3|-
TGTGCCATCAGCACCGGGACAGGAGGAAACACCATATATTTT
CAISTGTGGNTIYF
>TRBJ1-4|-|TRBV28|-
TGTGCCAGCAGTCCGATTGGACAGTCAACTAATGAAAAACTGTTTTTT
CASSPIGQSTNEKLFF
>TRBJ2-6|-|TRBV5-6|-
TGTGCCAGCAGCTTGGGGGGGCCCTCTGGGGCCAACGTCCTGACTTTC
CASSLGGPSGANVLTF
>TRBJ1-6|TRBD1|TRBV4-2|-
TGTGCCAGCAGCCAAGGGGACAGGGAAAATTCACCCCTCCACTTT
CASSQGDRENSPLHF
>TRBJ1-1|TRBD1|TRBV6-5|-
TGTGCCAGCAGTTCACAGGGGCGAATGAACACTGAAGCTTTCTTT
CASSSQGRMNTEAFF
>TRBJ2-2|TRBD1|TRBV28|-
TGTGCCAGCAGTACGACAGGGCCCGGGGAGCTGTTTTTT
CASSTTGPGELFF
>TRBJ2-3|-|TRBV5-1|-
TGCGCCAGCAGCTTGGAGGGCAGGGGAGATACGCAGTATTTT
CASSLEGRGDTQYF
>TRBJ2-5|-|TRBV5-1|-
TGCGCCAGCAGCTTGGGAGGCAGACAAGAGACCCAGTACTTC
CASSLGGRQETQYF
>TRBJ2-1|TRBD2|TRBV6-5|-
TGTGCCAGCAGCCCGGGAGGAAGCTCCTACAATGAGCAGTTCTTC
CASSPGGSSYNEQFF
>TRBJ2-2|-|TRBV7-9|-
TGTGCCAGCAGCTTAGATGCCAGACTAACCGGGGAGCTGTTTTTT
CASSLDARLTGELFF
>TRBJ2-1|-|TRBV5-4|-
TGTGCCAGCAGCTTAAGGGGCTCCTACAATGAGCAGTTCTTC
CASSLRGSYNEQFF
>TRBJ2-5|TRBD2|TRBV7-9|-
TGTGCCAGCAGCTTAAGCGGGATAGTCGGAGAGACCCAGTACTTC
CASSLSGIVGETQYF
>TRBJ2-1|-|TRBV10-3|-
TGTGCCATCAGTGAGTTCAGGGATGAGCAGTTCTTC
CAISEFRDEQFF
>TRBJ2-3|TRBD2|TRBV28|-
TGTGCCAGCAGACAAACAGCGGGAGGGCCTAGTTTAACAGATACGCAGTATTTT
CASRQTAGGPSLTDTQYF
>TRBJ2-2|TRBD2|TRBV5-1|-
TGCGCCAGCAGCTTGTCTAGCGGGGGGGCCTCGACCGGGGAGCTGTTTTTT
CASSLSSGGASTGELFF
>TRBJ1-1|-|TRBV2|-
TGTGCCAGCATCAGGGACTTAAGGACTGAAGCTTTCTTT
CASIRDLRTEAFF
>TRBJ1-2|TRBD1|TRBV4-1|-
TGCGCCAGCAGACAAAACGCGGACAGGGATCAGTATGGCTACACCTTC
CASRQNADRDQYGYTF
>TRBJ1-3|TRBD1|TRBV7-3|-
TGTGCCAGCAGCCCAACAGGGGGTGCAAACACCATATATTTT
CASSPTGGANTIYF
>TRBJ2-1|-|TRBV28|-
TGTGCCAGCAGTATCCTGGGGGGGCCCAGCAACAATGAGCAGTTCTTC
CASSILGGPSNNEQFF
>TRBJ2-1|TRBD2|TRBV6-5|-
TGTGCCAGCAGCATGAGAGCGGGGGCCTACAATGAGCAGTTCTTC
CASSMRAGAYNEQFF
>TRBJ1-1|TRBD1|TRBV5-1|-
TGCGCCAGCAGCTTGGAATTGGGGACAGTGAACACTGAAGCTTTCTTT
CASSLELGTVNTEAFF
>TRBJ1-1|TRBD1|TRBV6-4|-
TGTGCCAGCAGTGCCTCCGGACAGGTTGTGGCTTTCTTT
CASSASGQVVAFF
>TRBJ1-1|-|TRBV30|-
TGTGCCTGGAGTGAGGGTCTCGGGGTGAACACTGAAGCTTTCTTT
CAWSEGLGVNTEAFF
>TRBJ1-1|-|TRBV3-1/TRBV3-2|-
TGTGCCAGCAGCTCCGGGAAGAACACTGAAGCTTTCTTT
CASSSGKNTEAFF
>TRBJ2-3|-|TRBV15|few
TGTGCCACCAGCCGGCGGGACGGCACAGATACGCAGTATTTT
CATSRRDGTDTQYF
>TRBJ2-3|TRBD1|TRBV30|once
TGTGCCTGGAGCGACAGGGTAGGAACAGATACGCAGTATTTT
CAWSDRVGTDTQYF
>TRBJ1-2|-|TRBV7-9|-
TGTGCCAGCAGCGACAGTCCCTATGGCTACACCTTC
CASSDSPYGYTF
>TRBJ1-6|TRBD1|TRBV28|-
TGTGCCAGCAGTCTCCGGGACAGCTATTCACCCCTCCACTTT
CASSLRDSYSPLHF
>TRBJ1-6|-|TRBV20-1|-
TGCAGTGCTAGTCTCCTCATCGTTACGGGGTTTAAGTCACCCCTCCACTTT
CSASLLIVTGFKSPLHF
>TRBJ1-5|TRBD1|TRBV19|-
TGTGCCAGTAGTTTGACAGGGGATGGCCAGCCCCAGCATTTT
CASSLTGDGQPQHF
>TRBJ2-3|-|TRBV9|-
TGTGCCAGCAGCGTAGCGGGGATTAGCACAGATACGCAGTATTTT
CASSVAGISTDTQYF
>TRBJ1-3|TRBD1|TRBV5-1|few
TGCGCCAGCAGCTTGTCTATCCTCCAGGACAGGGGGGTCAGAGGAAACACCATATATTTT
CASSLSILQDRGVRGNTIYF
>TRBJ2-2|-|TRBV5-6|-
TGTGCCAGCAGCTTGAACCCAGGGGACACCGGGGAGCTGTTTTTT
CASSLNPGDTGELFF
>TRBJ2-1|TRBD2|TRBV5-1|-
TGCGCCAGCAGCTTGGAAGGAACCCGGGGGGATGAGCAGTTCTTC
CASSLEGTRGDEQFF
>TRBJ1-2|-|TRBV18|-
TGTGCCAGCTCACCACCGACAGCAACTAACTATGGCTACACCTTC
CASSPPTATNYGYTF
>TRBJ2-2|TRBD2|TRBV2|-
TGTGCCAGCAGTGTCGGAACTAGCGAGCACACCGGGGAGCTGTTTTTT
CASSVGTSEHTGELFF
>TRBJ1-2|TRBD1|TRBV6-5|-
TGTGCCAGCAGTTACTCTCAGGGGGCCCCTATCTATGGCTACACCTTC
CASSYSQGAPIYGYTF
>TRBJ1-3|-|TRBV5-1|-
TGCGCCAGCAGCTTGGGGCAGGGCACTGGAAACACCATATATTTT
CASSLGQGTGNTIYF
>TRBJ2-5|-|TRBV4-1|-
TGCGCCAGCAGCACCGGGACACTTCAAGAGACCCAGTACTTC
CASSTGTLQETQYF